The table lists the clone carrying this TCR beta chain with a few counts. Its specificity is not known. TCRdb used MiXCR to reprocess the RACE reads, holding one entry per CDR3 protein. The sample lists tens of thousands of distinct CDR3 sequences, 9.4% occurring once. Specified time point: pre-sensitization, week 0. Treatment defined: therapeutic diphenylcyclopropenone sensitization with weekly scalp DPC. Whole blood that had not been fractionated was the source of extracted total RNA. This entry belongs to a study of human T cells and chemical hapten exposure. Study outcomes and limitations: Since the donors had alopecia, their immune response may not be the same as that of healthy people. Among expanded TCRs, significantly more large CDR3 similarity clusters formed than among controls.

V shed 5 bases and J 6 bases; nucleotides not matched to a gene: 8. CDR1 and CDR2 (germline): SEHNR, FQNEAQ (reference sequence). This CDR3 has 15 amino acids. The origin of this receptor is a woman between 35 and 50 years old with alopecia areata. Some clones in this sample may be carry-over from other donors' samples. This chain links TRBV7-9 with TRBJ2-3, with 10 nucleotides matching TRBD1. The sample here was whole blood, taken in connection with sensitization to the hapten diphenylcyclopropenone (DPC). CDR3 nucleotide sequence: TGTGCCAGCAGCGTACGACAGGGGGCAGTGGATACGCAGTATTTT. It specifies CASSVRQGAVDTQYF.